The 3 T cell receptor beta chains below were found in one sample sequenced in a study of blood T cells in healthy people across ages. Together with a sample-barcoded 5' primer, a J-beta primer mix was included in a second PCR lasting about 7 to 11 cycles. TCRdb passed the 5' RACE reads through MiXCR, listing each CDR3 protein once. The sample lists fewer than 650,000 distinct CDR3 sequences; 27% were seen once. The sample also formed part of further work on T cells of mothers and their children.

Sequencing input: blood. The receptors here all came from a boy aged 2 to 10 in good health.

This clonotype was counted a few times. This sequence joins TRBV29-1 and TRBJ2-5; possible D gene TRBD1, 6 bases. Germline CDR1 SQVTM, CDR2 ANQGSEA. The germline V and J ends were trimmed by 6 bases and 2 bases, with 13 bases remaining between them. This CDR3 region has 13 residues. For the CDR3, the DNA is TGCAGCGTGAGAGAAACAGGGCAAGAGACCCAGTACTTC. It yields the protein CSVRETGQETQYF.

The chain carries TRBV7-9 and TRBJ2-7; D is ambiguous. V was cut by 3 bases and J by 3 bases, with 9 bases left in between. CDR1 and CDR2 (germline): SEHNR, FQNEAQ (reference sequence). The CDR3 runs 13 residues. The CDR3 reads CASSFRGGYEQYF. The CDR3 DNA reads TGTGCCAGCAGCTTTCGCGGTGGCTACGAGCAGTACTTC.

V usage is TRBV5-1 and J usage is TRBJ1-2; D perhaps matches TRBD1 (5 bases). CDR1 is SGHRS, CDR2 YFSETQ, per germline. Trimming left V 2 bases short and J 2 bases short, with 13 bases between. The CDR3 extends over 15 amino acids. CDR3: CASSFLGDLNYGYTF. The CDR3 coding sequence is TGCGCCAGCAGCTTTTTGGGGGACCTGAACTATGGCTACACCTTC.